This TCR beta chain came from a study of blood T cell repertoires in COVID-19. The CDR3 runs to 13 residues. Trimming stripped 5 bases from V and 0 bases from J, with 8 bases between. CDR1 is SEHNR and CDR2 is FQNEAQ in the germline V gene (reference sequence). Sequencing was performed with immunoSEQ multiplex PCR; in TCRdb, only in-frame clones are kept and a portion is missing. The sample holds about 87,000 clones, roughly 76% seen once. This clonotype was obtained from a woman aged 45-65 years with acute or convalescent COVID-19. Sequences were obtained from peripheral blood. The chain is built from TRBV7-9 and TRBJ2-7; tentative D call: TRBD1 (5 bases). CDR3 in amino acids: CASSLDSSYEQYF. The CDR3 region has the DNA TGTGCCAGCAGCCTCGACAGCTCCTACGAGCAGTACTTC.